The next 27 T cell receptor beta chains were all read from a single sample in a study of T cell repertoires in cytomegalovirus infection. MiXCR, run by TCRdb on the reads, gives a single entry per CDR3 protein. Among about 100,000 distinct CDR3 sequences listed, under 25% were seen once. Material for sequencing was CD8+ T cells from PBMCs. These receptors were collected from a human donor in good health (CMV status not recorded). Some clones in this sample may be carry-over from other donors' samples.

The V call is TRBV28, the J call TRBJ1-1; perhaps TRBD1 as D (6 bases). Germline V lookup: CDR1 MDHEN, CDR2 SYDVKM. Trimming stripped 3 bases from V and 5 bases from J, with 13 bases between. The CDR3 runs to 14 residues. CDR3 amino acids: CASSFIQGGTEAFF. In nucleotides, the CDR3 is TGTGCCAGCAGTTTTATACAGGGTGGGACTGAAGCTTTCTTT.

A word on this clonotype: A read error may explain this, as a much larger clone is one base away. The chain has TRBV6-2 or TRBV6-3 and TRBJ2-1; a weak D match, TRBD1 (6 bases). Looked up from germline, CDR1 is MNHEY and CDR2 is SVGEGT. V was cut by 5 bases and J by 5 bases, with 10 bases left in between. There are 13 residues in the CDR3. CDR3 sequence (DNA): TGTGCCAGCAGTACCGGGACAAACAATGAGCAGTTCTTC. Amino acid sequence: CASSTGTNNEQFF.

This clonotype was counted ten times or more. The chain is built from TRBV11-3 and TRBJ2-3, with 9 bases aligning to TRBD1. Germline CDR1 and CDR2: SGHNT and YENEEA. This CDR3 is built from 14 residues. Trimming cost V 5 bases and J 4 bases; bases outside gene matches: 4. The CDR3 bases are TGTGCCAGCAGCCGTACAGGGGGCCCAGATACGCAGTATTTT. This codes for CASSRTGGPDTQYF.

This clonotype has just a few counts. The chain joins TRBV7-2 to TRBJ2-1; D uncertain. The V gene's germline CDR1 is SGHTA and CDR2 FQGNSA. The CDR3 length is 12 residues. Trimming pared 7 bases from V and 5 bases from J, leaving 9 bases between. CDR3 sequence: CASTPNHNEQFF. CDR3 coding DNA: TGTGCCAGCACCCCGAACCACAATGAGCAGTTCTTC. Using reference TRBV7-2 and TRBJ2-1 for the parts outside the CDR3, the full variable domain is GAGVSQSPSNKVTEKGKDVELRCDPISGHTALYWYRQSLGQGLEFLIYFQGNSAPDKSGLPSDRFSAERTGGSVSTLTIQRTQQEDSAVYLCASTPNHNEQFFGPGTRLTVL.

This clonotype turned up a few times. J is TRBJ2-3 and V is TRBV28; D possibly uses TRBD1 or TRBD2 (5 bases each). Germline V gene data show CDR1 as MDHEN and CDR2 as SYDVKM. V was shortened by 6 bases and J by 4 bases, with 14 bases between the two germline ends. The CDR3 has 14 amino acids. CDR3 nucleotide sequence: TGTGCCAGCAGCCCCCACGGGGCCGCAGATACGCAGTATTTT. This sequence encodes CASSPHGAADTQYF. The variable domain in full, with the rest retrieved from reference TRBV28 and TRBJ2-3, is DVKVTQSSRYLVKRTGEKVFLECVQDMDHENMFWYRQDPGLGLRLIYFSYDVKMKEKGDIPEGYSVSREKKERFSLILESASTNQTSMYLCASSPHGAADTQYFGPGTRLTVL.

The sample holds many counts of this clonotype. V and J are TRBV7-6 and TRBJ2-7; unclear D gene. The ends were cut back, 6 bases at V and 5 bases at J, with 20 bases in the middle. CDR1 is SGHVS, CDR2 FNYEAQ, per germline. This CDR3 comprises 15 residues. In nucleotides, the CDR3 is TGTGCCAGCAGTCTTCAAGCCGAAGGGTTCCACGAGCAGTACTTC. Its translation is CASSLQAEGFHEQYF.

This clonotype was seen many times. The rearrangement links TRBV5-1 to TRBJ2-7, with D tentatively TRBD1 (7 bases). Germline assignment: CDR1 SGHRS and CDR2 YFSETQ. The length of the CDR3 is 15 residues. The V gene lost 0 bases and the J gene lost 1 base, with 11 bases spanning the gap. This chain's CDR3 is CASSLGQGGSYEQYF. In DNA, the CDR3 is TGCGCCAGCAGCTTGGGACAGGGAGGATCCTACGAGCAGTACTTC.

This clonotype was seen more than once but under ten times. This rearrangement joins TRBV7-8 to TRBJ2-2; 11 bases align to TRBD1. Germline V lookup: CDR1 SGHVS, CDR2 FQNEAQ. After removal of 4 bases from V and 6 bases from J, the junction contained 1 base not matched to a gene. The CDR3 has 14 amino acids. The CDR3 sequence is CASSWGQGAGELFF. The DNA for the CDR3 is TGTGCCAGCAGCTGGGGACAGGGGGCCGGGGAGCTGTTTTTT.

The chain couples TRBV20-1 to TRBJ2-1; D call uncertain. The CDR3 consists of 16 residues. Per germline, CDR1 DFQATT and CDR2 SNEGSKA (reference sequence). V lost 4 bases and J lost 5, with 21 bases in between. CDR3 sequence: CSATVDGRRTNNEQFF. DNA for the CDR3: TGCAGTGCTACTGTGGACGGACGCCGAACCAACAATGAGCAGTTCTTC.

CDR3 coding DNA: TGCGCCAGCAGCCAAGATGGGCTCGGGACAGGGGGTGATGGCTACACCTTC. It is translated as CASSQDGLGTGGDGYTF. V gene TRBV4-3 combines with J gene TRBJ1-2; TRBD1 agrees at 11 bases. Germline CDR1 reads LGHNA; CDR2 reads YSLEER. The CDR3 length is 17 residues. The V gene end was trimmed by 0 bases and the J gene end by 6 bases; junction bases not matched to a gene: 9.

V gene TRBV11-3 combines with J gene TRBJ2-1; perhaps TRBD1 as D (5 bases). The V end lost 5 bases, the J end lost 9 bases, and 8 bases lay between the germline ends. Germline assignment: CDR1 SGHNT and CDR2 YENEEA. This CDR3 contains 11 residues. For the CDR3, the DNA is TGTGCCAGCAGCGAAAGGGGTGAGCAGTTCTTC. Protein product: CASSERGEQFF.

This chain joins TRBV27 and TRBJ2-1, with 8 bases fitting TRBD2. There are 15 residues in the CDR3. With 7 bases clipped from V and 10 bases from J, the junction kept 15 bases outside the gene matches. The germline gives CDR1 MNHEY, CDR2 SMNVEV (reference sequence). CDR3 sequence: CASTAGGGEFWEQFF. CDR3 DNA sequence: TGTGCCAGCACCGCCGGGGGGGGGGAATTCTGGGAGCAGTTCTTC.

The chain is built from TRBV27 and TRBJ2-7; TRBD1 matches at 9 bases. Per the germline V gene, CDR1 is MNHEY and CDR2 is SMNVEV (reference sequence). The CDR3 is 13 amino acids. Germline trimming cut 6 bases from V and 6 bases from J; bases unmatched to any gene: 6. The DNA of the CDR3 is TGTGCCAGCAGCCGGGACAGGGCCATCGAGCAGTACTTC. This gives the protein CASSRDRAIEQYF.

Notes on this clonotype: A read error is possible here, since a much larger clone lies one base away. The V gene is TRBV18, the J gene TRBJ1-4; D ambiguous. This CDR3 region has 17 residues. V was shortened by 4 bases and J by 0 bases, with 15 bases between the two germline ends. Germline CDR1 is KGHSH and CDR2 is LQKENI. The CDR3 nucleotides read TGTGCCAGCTCACTGGAGGGCGATCCTGCAACTAATGAAAAACTGTTTTTT. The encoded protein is CASSLEGDPATNEKLFF.

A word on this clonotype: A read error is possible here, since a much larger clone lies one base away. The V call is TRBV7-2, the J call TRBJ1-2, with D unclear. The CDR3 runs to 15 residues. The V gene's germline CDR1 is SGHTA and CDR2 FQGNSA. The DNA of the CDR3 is TGTCCCAGCAGCTTAGAGGTTGAGTGGGGCTATGGCTACACCTTC. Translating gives CPSSLEVEWGYGYTF.

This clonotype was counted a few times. CDR3 sequence: CASSFGGGPTDTQYF. As DNA, the CDR3 is TGCGCCAGCAGCTTTGGGGGGGGACCAACAGATACGCAGTATTTT. The rearrangement links TRBV5-1 to TRBJ2-3, with TRBD2 matching 7 bases. The CDR3 contains 15 residues. Unmatched junction bases numbered 6, after V lost 2 bases and J lost 3 bases. CDR1 and CDR2 (germline): SGHRS, YFSETQ.

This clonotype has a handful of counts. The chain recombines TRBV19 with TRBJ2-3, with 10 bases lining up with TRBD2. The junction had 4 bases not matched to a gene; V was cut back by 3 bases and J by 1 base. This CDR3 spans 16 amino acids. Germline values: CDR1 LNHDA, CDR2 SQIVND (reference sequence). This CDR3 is CASSIRLAGGTDTQYF. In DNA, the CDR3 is TGTGCCAGTAGTATCCGTCTAGCGGGAGGCACAGATACGCAGTATTTT.

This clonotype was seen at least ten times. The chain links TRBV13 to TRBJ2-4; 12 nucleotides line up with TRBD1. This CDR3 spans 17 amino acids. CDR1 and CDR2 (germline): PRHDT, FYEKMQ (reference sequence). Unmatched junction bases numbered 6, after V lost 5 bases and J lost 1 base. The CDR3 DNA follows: TGTGCCAGCAGCACCCGGGACAGGGGGCTGGCCAAAAACATTCAGTACTTC. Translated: CASSTRDRGLAKNIQYF.

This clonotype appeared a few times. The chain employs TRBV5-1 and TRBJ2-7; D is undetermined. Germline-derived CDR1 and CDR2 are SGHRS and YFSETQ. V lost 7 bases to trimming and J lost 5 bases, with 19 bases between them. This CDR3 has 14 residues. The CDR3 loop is CASQDPGGMDEQYF. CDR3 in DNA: TGCGCCAGCCAAGACCCGGGTGGCATGGACGAGCAGTACTTC.

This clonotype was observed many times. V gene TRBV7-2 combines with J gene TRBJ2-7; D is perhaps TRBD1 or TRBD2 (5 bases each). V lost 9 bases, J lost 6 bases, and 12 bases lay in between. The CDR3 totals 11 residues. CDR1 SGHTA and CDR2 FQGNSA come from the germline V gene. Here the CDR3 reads CASGGVTEQYF. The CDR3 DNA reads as TGTGCCAGTGGGGGTGTAACCGAGCAGTACTTC.

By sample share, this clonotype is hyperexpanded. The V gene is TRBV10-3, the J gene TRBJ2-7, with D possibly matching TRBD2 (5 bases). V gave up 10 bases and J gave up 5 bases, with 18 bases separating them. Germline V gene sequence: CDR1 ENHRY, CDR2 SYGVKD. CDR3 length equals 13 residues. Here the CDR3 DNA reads TGTGCCACATCAAGGGCCTCCGGGGACGAGCAGTACTTC. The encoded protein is CATSRASGDEQYF.

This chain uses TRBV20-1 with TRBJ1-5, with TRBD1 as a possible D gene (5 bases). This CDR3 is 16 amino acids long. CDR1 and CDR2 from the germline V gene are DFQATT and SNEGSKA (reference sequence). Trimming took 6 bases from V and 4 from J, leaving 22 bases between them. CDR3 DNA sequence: TGCAGTGCCGTTCCCCCGGGGGGAGTTAGGAATCAGCCCCAGCATTTT. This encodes CSAVPPGGVRNQPQHF.

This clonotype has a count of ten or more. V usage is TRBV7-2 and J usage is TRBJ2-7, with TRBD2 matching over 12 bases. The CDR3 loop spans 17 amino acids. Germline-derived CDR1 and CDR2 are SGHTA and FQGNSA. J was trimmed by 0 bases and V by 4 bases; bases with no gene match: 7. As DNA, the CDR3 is TGTGCCAGCAGCTCCCCGACTAGCGGGAGCCTCTCCTACGAGCAGTACTTC. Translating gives CASSSPTSGSLSYEQYF.

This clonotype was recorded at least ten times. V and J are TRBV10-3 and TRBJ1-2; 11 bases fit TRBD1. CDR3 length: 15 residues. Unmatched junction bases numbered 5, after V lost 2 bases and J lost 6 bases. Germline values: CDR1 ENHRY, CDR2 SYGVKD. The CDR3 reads CAISETSGQGDGYTF. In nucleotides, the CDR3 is TGTGCCATCAGTGAGACTTCGGGACAGGGGGATGGCTACACCTTC.

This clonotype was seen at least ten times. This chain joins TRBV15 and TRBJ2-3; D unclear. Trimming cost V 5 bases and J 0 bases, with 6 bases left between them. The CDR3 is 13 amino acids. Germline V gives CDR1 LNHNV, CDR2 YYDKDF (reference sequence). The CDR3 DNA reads TGTGCCACCAGCCACGGTAGCACAGATACGCAGTATTTT. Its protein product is CATSHGSTDTQYF.

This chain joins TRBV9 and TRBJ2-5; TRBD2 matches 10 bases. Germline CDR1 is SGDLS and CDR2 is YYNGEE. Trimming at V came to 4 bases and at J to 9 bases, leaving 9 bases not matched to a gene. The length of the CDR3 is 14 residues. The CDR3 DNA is TGTGCCAGCAGCCAGGGAGCGGGAGGGCCGGCCCAGTACTTC. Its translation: CASSQGAGGPAQYF.

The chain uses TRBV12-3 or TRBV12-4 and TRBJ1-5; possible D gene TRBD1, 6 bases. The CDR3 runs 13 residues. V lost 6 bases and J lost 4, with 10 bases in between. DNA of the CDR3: TGTGCCAGCAGAGTAGGGGGGAATCAGCCCCAGCATTTT. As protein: CASRVGGNQPQHF.